This note documents a single T cell receptor beta chain sequence. Data came from immunoSEQ multiplex PCR; TCRdb stores just in-frame clones and leaves some out. The sample gives more than 20,000 clones, approximately 90% of which show up once; nearly 60% is in the top ten. The CDR3 spans 18 residues. Germline-derived CDR1 and CDR2 are SGHNT and YENEEA. With V trimmed by 4 bases and J by 0 bases, 14 bases remained unmatched. The data are from a study of OX40 agonist ivuxolimab in advanced cancers. Sequencing used CD4+ or CD8+ T cells sorted from blood, obtained in a trial of the OX40 agonist ivuxolimab. The TCR was taken from an adult with an advanced solid tumor such as melanoma, head and neck, liver or kidney cancer. This sequence joins TRBV11-3 and TRBJ2-7; 8 bases line up with TRBD1. CDR3 bases: TGTGCCAGCAGCTCACCGATTGGGTCAGGGGGCGGCTCCTACGAGCAGTACTTC. This codes for CASSSPIGSGGGSYEQYF.